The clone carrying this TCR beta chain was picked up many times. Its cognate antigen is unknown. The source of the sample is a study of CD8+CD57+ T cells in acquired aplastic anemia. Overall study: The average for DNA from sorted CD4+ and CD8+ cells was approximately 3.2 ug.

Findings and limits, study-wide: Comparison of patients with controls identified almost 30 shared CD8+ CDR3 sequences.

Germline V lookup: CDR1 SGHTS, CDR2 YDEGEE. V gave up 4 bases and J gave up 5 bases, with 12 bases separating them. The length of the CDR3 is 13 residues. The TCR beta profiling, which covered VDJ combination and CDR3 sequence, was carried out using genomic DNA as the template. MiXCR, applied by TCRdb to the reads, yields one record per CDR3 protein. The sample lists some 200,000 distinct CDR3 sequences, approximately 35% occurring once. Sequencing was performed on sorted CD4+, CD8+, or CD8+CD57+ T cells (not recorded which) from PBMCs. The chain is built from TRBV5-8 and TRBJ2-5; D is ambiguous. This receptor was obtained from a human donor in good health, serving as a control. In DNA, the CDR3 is TGTGCCAGCAGCCCCGATGCGGACGAGACCCAGTACTTC. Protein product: CASSPDADETQYF.